A selection of T cell receptor beta chains follows, all from one sample in a study of CD8 T cells in Susac syndrome. TCRdb used MiXCR to reprocess the immunoSEQ multiplex PCR reads, holding one entry per CDR3 protein. The sample gives about 120,000 distinct CDR3 sequences, 85% to 95% of which show up once; around 0.085% is in the top ten. Sample: CD4+ T cells from PBMCs. The receptors derive from a human donor with multiple sclerosis. The CDR3 runs from the conserved cysteine through the conserved F or W. The D gene is left open where the match is weak. The size field is filled for only some rows; it gives once, few, many or a size class.

V	D	size	J	CDR3	DNA
TRBV3-1	TRBD1	NA	TRBJ1-2	CASSPGTGKYGYTF	TGTGCCAGCAGTCCCGGGACAGGGAAGTATGGCTACACCTTC
TRBV5-1	NA	NA	TRBJ1-4	CASSTRGTNEKLFF	TGCGCCAGCAGCACTAGGGGCACTAATGAAAAACTGTTTTTT
TRBV18	TRBD1	NA	TRBJ1-2	CASSPGTGRNYGYTF	TGTGCCAGCTCACCAGGGACAGGGCGAAACTATGGCTACACCTTC
TRBV3-1	NA	NA	TRBJ2-2	CASSHLRGPGELFF	TGTGCCAGCAGCCATCTCAGGGGTCCCGGGGAGCTGTTTTTT
TRBV7-9	TRBD1	NA	TRBJ2-2	CASSTGQGGPGELFF	TGTGCCAGCAGCACCGGACAGGGGGGGCCCGGGGAGCTGTTTTTT
TRBV29-1	TRBD1	NA	TRBJ1-2	CSVERDSYGYTF	TGCAGCGTTGAGAGGGACAGTTATGGCTACACCTTC
TRBV29-1	NA	NA	TRBJ1-2	CSVPEFPYYGYTF	TGCAGCGTCCCCGAATTTCCGTACTATGGCTACACCTTC
TRBV5-1	NA	NA	TRBJ2-3	CASSLEIGEAQYF	TGCGCCAGCAGCTTGGAGATAGGGGAGGCGCAGTATTTT
TRBV12-3/TRBV12-4	NA	once	TRBJ1-1	CASRAAMGRGEAFF	TGTGCCAGCAGGGCGGCAATGGGTCGAGGGGAAGCTTTCTTT
TRBV6-5	TRBD2	NA	TRBJ2-5	CASSPGVAGRKTQYF	TGTGCCAGCAGTCCAGGAGTAGCGGGGAGGAAGACCCAGTACTTC